The rows below give T cell receptor beta chains drawn from one sample of a study of cytomegalovirus exposure and HLA in healthy donors. The method was immunoSEQ multiplex PCR; TCRdb's version includes in-frame clones alone and lacks a portion of them. Among about 99,000 clones listed, around 61% were seen once. Sequenced material: PBMCs. The receptors were gathered from a woman aged 45 to 65 in good health and CMV-seronegative. CDR3s include the opening cysteine and the closing phenylalanine or tryptophan. D genes are given only for firm matches. Part of the rows lack a size; the others show once, few, many or a class for expanded clones.

V gene: TRBV7-8; D gene: TRBD2; clone size: -; J gene: TRBJ2-3; CDR3 DNA: TGTGCCAGCAGCTTACTAGCGGGACACACAGATACGCAGTATTTT; CDR3 protein: CASSLLAGHTDTQYF
V gene: TRBV5-1; D gene: -; clone size: -; J gene: TRBJ2-3; CDR3 DNA: TGCGCCAGCAGCTTGGGAACAGGCACGGATACGCAGTATTTT; CDR3 protein: CASSLGTGTDTQYF
V gene: TRBV11-3; D gene: TRBD2; clone size: once; J gene: TRBJ2-3; CDR3 DNA: TGTGCCAGCAGCTTAGATATGGGGGGGGGCACAGATACGCAGTATTTT; CDR3 protein: CASSLDMGGGTDTQYF
V gene: TRBV11-2; D gene: TRBD2; clone size: -; J gene: TRBJ2-3; CDR3 DNA: TGTGCCAGCAGCCCCCTCGGGGGGGCACGAGATACGCAGTATTTT; CDR3 protein: CASSPLGGARDTQYF
V gene: TRBV5-4; D gene: -; clone size: few; J gene: TRBJ1-2; CDR3 DNA: TGTGCCAGCAGCGCAAAGCGGGCTACGTATGGCTACACCTTC; CDR3 protein: CASSAKRATYGYTF
V gene: TRBV27; D gene: -; clone size: once; J gene: TRBJ1-4; CDR3 DNA: TGTGCCAGCGGGGCGGGATTCGGCGAAAAACTGTTTTTT; CDR3 protein: CASGAGFGEKLFF
V gene: TRBV18; D gene: -; clone size: -; J gene: TRBJ2-5; CDR3 DNA: TGTGCCAGCTCACCAGCAACAGGGTCTAGAAAGACCCAGTACTTC; CDR3 protein: CASSPATGSRKTQYF
V gene: TRBV18; D gene: TRBD1; clone size: -; J gene: TRBJ1-2; CDR3 DNA: TGTGCCAGCTCACCATCGGCCGTTGGGACAGGGGGAAGTGGCTACACCTTC; CDR3 protein: CASSPSAVGTGGSGYTF
V gene: TRBV7-8; D gene: TRBD1; clone size: -; J gene: TRBJ1-1; CDR3 DNA: TGTGCCAGCAGCTGGCCGGGACAGGGGAACACTGAAGCTTTCTTT; CDR3 protein: CASSWPGQGNTEAFF
V gene: TRBV29-1; D gene: TRBD1; clone size: -; J gene: TRBJ2-7; CDR3 DNA: TGCAGCGTTGCCCGGGACAGGTCTTATGAGCAGTACTTC; CDR3 protein: CSVARDRSYEQYF
V gene: TRBV7-2; D gene: TRBD1; clone size: -; J gene: TRBJ1-5; CDR3 DNA: TGTGCCAGCAGCTCTGGGACAGTCAATCAGCCCCAGCATTTT; CDR3 protein: CASSSGTVNQPQHF
V gene: TRBV7-6; D gene: -; clone size: -; J gene: TRBJ2-2; CDR3 DNA: TGTGCCAGCAGCTTAGGAGGATCTAGTGTTCAGGAGCTGTTTTTT; CDR3 protein: CASSLGGSSVQELFF
V gene: TRBV5-1; D gene: -; clone size: -; J gene: TRBJ2-7; CDR3 DNA: TGCGCCAGCAGCTTGGCCGCGGACTCCTACGAGCAGTACTTC; CDR3 protein: CASSLAADSYEQYF
V gene: TRBV28; D gene: TRBD1; clone size: -; J gene: TRBJ1-5; CDR3 DNA: TGTGCCAGCAGTATATCACACATGGGACAGCAGGATCAGCCCCAGCATTTT; CDR3 protein: CASSISHMGQQDQPQHF
V gene: TRBV7-2; D gene: -; clone size: -; J gene: TRBJ1-1; CDR3 DNA: TGTGCCAGCAGCACCGGGGTTCGAGTCACTGAAGCTTTCTTT; CDR3 protein: CASSTGVRVTEAFF
V gene: TRBV15; D gene: TRBD2; clone size: few; J gene: TRBJ2-2; CDR3 DNA: TGTGCCACCAGCGAAGTTAGCGGGGGTACCGGGGAGCTGTTTTTT; CDR3 protein: CATSEVSGGTGELFF
V gene: TRBV12-5; D gene: TRBD2; clone size: -; J gene: TRBJ2-5; CDR3 DNA: TGTGCTAGTGGTTTCCACCAGACTAGCGGGGGTATGGGGACCCAGTACTTC; CDR3 protein: CASGFHQTSGGMGTQYF
V gene: TRBV5-4; D gene: TRBD2; clone size: -; J gene: TRBJ2-1; CDR3 DNA: TGTGCCAGCAGCTTGGTCGGGGGGTTTAGGCAGTTCTTC; CDR3 protein: CASSLVGGFRQFF
V gene: TRBV10-2; D gene: -; clone size: -; J gene: TRBJ2-5; CDR3 DNA: TGCGCCAGCAGTGACGCCCTACGGGAGACCCAGTACTTC; CDR3 protein: CASSDALRETQYF
V gene: TRBV7-2; D gene: -; clone size: -; J gene: TRBJ2-5; CDR3 DNA: TGTGCCAGCAGCAGACAGGTTTACCAAGAGACCCAGTACTTC; CDR3 protein: CASSRQVYQETQYF